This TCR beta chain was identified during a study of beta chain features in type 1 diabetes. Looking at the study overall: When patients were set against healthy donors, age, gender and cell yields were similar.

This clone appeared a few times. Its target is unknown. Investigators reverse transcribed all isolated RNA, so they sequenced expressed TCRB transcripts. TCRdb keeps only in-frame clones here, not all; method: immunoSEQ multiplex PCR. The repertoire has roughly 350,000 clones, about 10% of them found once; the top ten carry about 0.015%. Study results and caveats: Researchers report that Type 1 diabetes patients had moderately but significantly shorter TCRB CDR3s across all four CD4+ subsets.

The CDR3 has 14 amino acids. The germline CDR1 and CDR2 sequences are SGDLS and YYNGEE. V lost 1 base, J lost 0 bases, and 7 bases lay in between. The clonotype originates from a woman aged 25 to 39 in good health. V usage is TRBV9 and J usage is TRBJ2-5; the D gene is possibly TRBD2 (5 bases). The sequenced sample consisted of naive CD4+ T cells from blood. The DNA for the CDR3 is TGTGCCAGCAGCGTAAGAGCGGACCAAGAGACCCAGTACTTC. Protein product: CASSVRADQETQYF.